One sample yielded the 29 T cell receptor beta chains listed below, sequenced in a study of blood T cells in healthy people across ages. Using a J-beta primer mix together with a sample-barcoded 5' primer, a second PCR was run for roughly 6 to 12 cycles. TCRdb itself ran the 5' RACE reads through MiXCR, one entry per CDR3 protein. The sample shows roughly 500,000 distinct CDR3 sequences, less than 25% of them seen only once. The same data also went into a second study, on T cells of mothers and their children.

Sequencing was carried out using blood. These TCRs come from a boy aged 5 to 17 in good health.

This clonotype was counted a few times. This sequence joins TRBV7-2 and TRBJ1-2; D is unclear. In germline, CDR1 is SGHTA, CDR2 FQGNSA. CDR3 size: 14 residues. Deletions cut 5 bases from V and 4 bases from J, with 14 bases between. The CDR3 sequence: CASSPTSTLYGYTF. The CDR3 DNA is TGTGCCAGCAGCCCAACTTCCACTCTCTATGGCTACACCTTC. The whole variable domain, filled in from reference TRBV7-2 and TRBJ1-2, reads GAGVSQSPSNKVTEKGKDVELRCDPISGHTALYWYRQSLGQGLEFLIYFQGNSAPDKSGLPSDRFSAERTGGSVSTLTIQRTQQEDSAVYLCASSPTSTLYGYTFGSGTRLTVV.

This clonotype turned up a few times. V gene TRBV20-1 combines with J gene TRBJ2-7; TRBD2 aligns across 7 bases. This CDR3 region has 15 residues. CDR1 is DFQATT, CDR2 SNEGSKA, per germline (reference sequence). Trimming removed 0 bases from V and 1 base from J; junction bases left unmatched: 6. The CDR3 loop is CSARDPERGSYEQYF. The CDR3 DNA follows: TGCAGTGCTAGAGATCCTGAGCGGGGATCCTACGAGCAGTACTTC.

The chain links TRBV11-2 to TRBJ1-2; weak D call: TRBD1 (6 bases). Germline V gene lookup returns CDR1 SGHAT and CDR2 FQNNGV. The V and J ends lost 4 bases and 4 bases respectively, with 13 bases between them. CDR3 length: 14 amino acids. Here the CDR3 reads CASSYTGNSYGYTF. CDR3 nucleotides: TGTGCCAGCAGCTACACAGGGAATTCCTATGGCTACACCTTC.

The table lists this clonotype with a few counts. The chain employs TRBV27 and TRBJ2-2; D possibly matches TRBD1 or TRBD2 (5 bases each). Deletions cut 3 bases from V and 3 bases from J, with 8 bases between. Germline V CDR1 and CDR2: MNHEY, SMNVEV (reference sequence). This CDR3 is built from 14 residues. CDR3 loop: CASSFLGDTGELFF. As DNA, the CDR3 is TGTGCCAGCAGTTTTCTGGGGGACACCGGGGAGCTGTTTTTT.

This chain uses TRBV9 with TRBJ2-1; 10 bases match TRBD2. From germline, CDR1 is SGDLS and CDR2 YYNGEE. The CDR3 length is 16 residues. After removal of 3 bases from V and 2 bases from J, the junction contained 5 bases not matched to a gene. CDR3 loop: CASSESGRATYNEQFF. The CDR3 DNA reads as TGTGCCAGCAGCGAAAGCGGGAGGGCCACCTACAATGAGCAGTTCTTC.

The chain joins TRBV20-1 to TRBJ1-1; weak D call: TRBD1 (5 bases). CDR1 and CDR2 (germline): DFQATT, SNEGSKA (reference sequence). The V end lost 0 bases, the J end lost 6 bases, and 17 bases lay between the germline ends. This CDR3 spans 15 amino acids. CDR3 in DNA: TGCAGTGCTAGAGATGTCACTGCGGGGACCCCTGAAGCTTTCTTT. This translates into CSARDVTAGTPEAFF.

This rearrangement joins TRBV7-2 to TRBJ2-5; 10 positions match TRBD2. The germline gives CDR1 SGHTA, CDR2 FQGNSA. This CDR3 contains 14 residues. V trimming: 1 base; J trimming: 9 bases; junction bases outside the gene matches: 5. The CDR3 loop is CASSLGPSGGPQYF. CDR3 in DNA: TGTGCCAGCAGCTTAGGGCCTAGCGGGGGCCCCCAGTACTTC.

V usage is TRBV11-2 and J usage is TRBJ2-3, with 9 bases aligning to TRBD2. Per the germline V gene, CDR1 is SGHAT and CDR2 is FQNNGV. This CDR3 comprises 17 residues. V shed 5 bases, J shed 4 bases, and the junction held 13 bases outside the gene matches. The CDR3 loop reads CASSHIFGERGADTQYF. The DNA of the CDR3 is TGTGCCAGCAGCCATATATTTGGGGAGCGGGGGGCAGATACGCAGTATTTT. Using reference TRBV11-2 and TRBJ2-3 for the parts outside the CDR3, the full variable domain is EAGVAQSPRYKIIEKRQSVAFWCNPISGHATLYWYQQILGQGPKLLIQFQNNGVVDDSQLPKDRFSAERLKGVDSTLKIQPAKLEDSAVYLCASSHIFGERGADTQYFGPGTRLTVL.

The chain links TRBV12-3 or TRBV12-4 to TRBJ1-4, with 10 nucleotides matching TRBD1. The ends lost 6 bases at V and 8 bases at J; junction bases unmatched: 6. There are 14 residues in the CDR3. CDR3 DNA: TGTGCCAGCAGCGGGACAGGGGAAAAGGAAAAACTGTTTTTT. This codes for CASSGTGEKEKLFF.

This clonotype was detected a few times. The CDR3 sequence: CASRAGLAGPYEQYF. CDR3 in DNA: TGTGCCAGCAGAGCCGGACTAGCGGGACCCTACGAGCAGTACTTC. The rearrangement uses TRBV12-3 or TRBV12-4 and TRBJ2-5; the match to TRBD2 covers 12 bases. The DNA matches TRBJ2-7 better at its end, which makes the J call doubtful. The CDR3 is 15 amino acids.

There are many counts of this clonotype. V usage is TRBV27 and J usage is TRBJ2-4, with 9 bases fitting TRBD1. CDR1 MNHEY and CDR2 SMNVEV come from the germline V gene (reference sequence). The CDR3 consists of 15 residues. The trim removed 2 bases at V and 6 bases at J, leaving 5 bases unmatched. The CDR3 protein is CASSLIGTGRNIQYF. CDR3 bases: TGTGCCAGCAGTTTAATTGGGACAGGGAGAAACATTCAGTACTTC.

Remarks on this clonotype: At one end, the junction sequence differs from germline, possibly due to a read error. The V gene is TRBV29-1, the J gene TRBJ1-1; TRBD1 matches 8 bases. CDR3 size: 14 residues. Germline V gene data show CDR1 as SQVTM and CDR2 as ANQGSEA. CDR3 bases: TGCGGCGTTGAAGAACGGACAGGGAGGACTGAAGCTTTCTTT. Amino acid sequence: CGVEERTGRTEAFF.

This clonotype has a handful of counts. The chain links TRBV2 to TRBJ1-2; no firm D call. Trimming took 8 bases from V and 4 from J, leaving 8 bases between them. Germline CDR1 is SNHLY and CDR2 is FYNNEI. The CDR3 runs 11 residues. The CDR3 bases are TGTGCCAGCCGGGAGGTCTATGGCTACACCTTC. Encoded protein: CASREVYGYTF.

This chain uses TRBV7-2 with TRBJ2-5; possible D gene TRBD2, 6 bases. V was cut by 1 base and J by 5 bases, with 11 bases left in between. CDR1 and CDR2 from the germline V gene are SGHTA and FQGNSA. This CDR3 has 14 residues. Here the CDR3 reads CASSLGGGMETQYF. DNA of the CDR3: TGTGCCAGCAGCTTAGGTGGCGGGATGGAGACCCAGTACTTC.

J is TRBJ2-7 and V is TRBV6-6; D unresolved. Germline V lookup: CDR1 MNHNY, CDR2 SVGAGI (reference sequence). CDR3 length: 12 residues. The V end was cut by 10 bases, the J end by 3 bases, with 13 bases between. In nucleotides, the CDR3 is TGTGCCACCGCCCCCGTCCACTACGAGCAGTACTTC. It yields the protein CATAPVHYEQYF.

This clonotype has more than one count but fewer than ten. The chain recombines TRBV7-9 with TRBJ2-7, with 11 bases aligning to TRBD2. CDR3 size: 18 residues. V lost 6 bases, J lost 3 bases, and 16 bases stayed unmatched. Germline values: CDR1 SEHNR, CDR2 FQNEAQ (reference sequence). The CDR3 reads CASSPGLADLGAIYEQYF. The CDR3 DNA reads TGTGCCAGCAGTCCGGGACTAGCGGACCTAGGGGCGATCTACGAGCAGTACTTC.

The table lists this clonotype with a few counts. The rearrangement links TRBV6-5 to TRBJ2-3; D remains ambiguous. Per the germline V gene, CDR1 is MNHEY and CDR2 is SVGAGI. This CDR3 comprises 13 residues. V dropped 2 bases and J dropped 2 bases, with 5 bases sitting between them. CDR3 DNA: TGTGCCAGCAGTTACCTAAACACAGATACGCAGTATTTT. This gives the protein CASSYLNTDTQYF.

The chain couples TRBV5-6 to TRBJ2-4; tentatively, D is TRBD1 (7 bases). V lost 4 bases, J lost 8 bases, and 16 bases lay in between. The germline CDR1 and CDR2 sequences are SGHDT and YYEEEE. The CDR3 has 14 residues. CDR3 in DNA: TGTGCCAGCAGCCCCAGGGGGGCCTGGGACATTCAGTACTTC. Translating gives CASSPRGAWDIQYF.

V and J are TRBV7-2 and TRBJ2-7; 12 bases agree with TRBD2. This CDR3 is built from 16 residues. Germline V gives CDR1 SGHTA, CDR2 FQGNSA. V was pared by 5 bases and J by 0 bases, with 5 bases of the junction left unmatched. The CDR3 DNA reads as TGTGCCAGCAGCGAGGCTAGCGGGAGGGTCTCCTACGAGCAGTACTTC. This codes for CASSEASGRVSYEQYF. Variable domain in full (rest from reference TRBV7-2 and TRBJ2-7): GAGVSQSPSNKVTEKGKDVELRCDPISGHTALYWYRQSLGQGLEFLIYFQGNSAPDKSGLPSDRFSAERTGGSVSTLTIQRTQQEDSAVYLCASSEASGRVSYEQYFGPGTRLTVT.

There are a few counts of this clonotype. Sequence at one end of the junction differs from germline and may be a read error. CDR3 loop: CAGSLVYGRGGLDEQFF. The DNA of the CDR3 is TGTGCCGGCAGCTTAGTTTATGGGCGGGGGGGCCTGGATGAGCAGTTCTTC. The rearrangement uses TRBV11-2 and TRBJ2-1; 9 bases are a match to TRBD2. This CDR3 has 17 residues. Germline V CDR1 and CDR2: SGHAT, FQNNGV.

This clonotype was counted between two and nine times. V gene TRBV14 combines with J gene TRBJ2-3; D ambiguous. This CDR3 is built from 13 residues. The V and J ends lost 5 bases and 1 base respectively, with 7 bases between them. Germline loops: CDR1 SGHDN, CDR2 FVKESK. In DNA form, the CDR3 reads TGTGCCAGCAGCGCGATCGGCACAGATACGCAGTATTTT. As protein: CASSAIGTDTQYF.

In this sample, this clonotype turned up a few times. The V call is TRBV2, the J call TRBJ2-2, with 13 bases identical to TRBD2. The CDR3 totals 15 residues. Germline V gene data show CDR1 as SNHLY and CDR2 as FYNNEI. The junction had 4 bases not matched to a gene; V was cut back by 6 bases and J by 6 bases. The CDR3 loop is CASRGLAGVAGELFF. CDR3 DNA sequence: TGTGCCAGCAGAGGACTAGCGGGAGTCGCCGGGGAGCTGTTTTTT.

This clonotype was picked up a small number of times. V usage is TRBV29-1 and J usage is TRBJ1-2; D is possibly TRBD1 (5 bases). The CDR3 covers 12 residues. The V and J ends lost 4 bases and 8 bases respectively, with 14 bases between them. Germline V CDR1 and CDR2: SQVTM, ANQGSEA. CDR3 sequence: CSVGDWTGGYTF. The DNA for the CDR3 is TGCAGCGTTGGGGACTGGACGGGAGGCTACACCTTC.

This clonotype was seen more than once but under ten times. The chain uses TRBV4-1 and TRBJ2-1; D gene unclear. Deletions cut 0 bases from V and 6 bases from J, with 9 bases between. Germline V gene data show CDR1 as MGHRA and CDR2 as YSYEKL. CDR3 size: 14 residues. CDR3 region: CASSQDLLVNEQFF. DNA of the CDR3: TGCGCCAGCAGCCAAGATCTTCTGGTCAATGAGCAGTTCTTC.

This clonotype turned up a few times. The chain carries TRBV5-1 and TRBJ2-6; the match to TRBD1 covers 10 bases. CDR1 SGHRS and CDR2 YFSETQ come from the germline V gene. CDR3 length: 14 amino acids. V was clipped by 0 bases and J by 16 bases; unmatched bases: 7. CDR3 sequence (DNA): TGCGCCAGCAGCTTGGAGGGACAGGGGATCCGGCTGACTTTC. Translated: CASSLEGQGIRLTF.

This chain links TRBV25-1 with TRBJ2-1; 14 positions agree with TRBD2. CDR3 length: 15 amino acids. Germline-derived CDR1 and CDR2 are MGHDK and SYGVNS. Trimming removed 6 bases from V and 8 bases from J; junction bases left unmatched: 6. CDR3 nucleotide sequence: TGTGCCAGCAGAGCCGGGACTAGCGGGAGCCATGAGCAGTTCTTC. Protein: CASRAGTSGSHEQFF.

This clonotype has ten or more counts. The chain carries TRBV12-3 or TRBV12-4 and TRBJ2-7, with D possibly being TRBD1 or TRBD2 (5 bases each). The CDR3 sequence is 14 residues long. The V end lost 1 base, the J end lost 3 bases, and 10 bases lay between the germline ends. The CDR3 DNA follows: TGTGCCAGCAGTTTAGTTGGGGGAAACTACGAGCAGTACTTC. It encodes CASSLVGGNYEQYF.

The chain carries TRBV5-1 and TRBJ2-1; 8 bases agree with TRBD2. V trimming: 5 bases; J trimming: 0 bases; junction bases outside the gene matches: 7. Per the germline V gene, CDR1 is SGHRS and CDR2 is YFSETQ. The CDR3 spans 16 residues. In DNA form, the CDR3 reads TGCGCCAGCAGTTCCGCCGGGACTAGCTCCTACAATGAGCAGTTCTTC. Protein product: CASSSAGTSSYNEQFF.

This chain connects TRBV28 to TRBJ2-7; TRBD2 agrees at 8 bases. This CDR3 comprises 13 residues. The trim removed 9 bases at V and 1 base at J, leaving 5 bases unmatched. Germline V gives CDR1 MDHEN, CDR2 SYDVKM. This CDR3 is CARRRGGSYEQYF. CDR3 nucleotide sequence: TGTGCCAGACGACGGGGGGGATCCTACGAGCAGTACTTC.